This TCR beta chain derives from a study of cytomegalovirus exposure and HLA in healthy donors. Findings of the study overall: The authors later found most CMV-associated TCR beta chains appeared HLA-restricted. Cytomegalovirus association was listed for 164 TCR beta chains. TCR beta sequences reportedly predicted the HLA-A and HLA-B alleles of most subjects accurately.

This clone appeared a single time. As yet, its antigen is unknown. 13 Jbeta primers and 60 Vbeta primers were used for the PCR. Profiled with immunoSEQ multiplex PCR; TCRdb holds only in-frame clones, not every one. The data contain 150,000 to 200,000 clones, 82% of them singletons. The CDR3 contains 19 residues. Looked up from germline, CDR1 is LNHDA and CDR2 is SQIVND (reference sequence). J lost 7 bases, V lost 5 bases, and 19 bases had no gene match. The sequence came from a man between 40 and 49 years old in good health and CMV-seronegative. The V gene is TRBV19, the J gene TRBJ2-7, with 14 bases lining up with TRBD2. The sequencing sample was made of PBMCs. CDR3 coding DNA: TGTGCCAGTAGTGGGGGGTTCGGACTAGCGGGAGGAACGGCGGATGAGCAGTACTTC. Its protein is CASSGGFGLAGGTADEQYF.